Listed here are 8 T cell receptor beta chains from one sample, sequenced in a study of Tregs in tolerant kidney transplant recipients. Produced via immunoSEQ multiplex PCR; TCRdb's table is partial and in-frame only. The sample holds more than 60,000 clones, roughly 98% seen once. Sequenced material: CD4+ T cells from blood, taken before the transplant. These receptors all stem from a human donor who received a combined kidney and bone marrow transplant.

The CDR3 is CASGQDRGDTEAFF. In nucleotides, the CDR3 is TGTGCTAGTGGACAAGACAGGGGAGACACTGAAGCTTTCTTT. V gene TRBV12-5 combines with J gene TRBJ1-1; 8 bases map to TRBD1. This CDR3 is 14 amino acids long. Trimming cost V 6 bases and J 3 bases; bases outside gene matches: 6. The germline CDR1 and CDR2 sequences are LGHNT and FRNRAP.

This chain links TRBV30 with TRBJ1-2; D remains unclear. CDR1 and CDR2 from the germline V gene are GTSNPN and SVGIG (reference sequence). Deletions cut 8 bases from V and 0 bases from J, with 16 bases between. The CDR3 runs to 14 residues. CDR3 region: CAGNLRATNYGYTF. The CDR3 DNA follows: TGTGCCGGGAACCTTAGAGCTACTAACTATGGCTACACCTTC.

This chain links TRBV11-3 with TRBJ1-1; D gene unclear. This CDR3 region has 13 residues. Trimming removed 8 bases from V and 3 bases from J, with 13 bases in between. Per germline, CDR1 SGHNT and CDR2 YENEEA. The CDR3 region has the DNA TGTGCCAGCTTTTCGAGGGAGGACACTGAAGCTTTCTTT. It codes for CASFSREDTEAFF.

The genes are TRBV10-3 and TRBJ2-3; 10 bases line up with TRBD2. This CDR3 region has 14 residues. Per the germline V gene, CDR1 is ENHRY and CDR2 is SYGVKD. V lost 10 bases to trimming and J lost 6 bases; unmatched junction nucleotides: 10. The CDR3 DNA reads TGTGCCACTCGACAGCGGGAGGGGATCGATACGCAGTATTTT. As protein: CATRQREGIDTQYF.

The chain recombines TRBV15 with TRBJ2-7; 9 bases agree with TRBD2. Trimming took 0 bases from V and 4 from J; bases not matched to a gene: 19. The V gene's germline CDR1 is LNHNV and CDR2 YYDKDF (reference sequence). This CDR3 is 20 amino acids long. The CDR3 sequence is CATSRDLASGVVPQSYEQYF. CDR3 sequence (DNA): TGTGCCACCAGCAGAGATCTCGCTAGCGGGGTCGTCCCCCAATCTTACGAGCAGTACTTC.

This clone was recorded only once. The V and J genes are TRBV11-3 and TRBJ1-2; possibly TRBD1 for D (6 bases). Looked up from germline, CDR1 is SGHNT and CDR2 is YENEEA. The V gene lost 5 bases and the J gene lost 6 bases, with 13 bases spanning the gap. The CDR3 has 13 residues. The CDR3 protein is CASSVGTNHGYTF. CDR3 in DNA: TGTGCCAGCAGCGTCGGGACAAACCATGGCTACACCTTC.

The chain carries TRBV5-1 and TRBJ2-1, with 9 positions matching TRBD1. This CDR3 is 14 amino acids long. The V gene's germline CDR1 is SGHRS and CDR2 YFSETQ. The V segment lost 4 bases and the J segment 7 bases; nucleotides outside the gene matches: 6. The CDR3 protein is CASSNGDRVNEQFF. The CDR3 nucleotides read TGCGCCAGCAGCAACGGGGACAGGGTGAATGAGCAGTTCTTC.

The chain uses TRBV7-6 and TRBJ2-1, with a tentative D call TRBD1 (6 bases). The germline V and J ends were trimmed by 6 bases and 1 base, with 7 bases remaining between them. CDR3 length equals 13 residues. The germline V gene encodes CDR1 SGHVS and CDR2 FNYEAQ. CDR3 nucleotide sequence: TGTGCCAGCAGACAGGGTTCCTACAATGAGCAGTTCTTC. Its translation is CASRQGSYNEQFF.